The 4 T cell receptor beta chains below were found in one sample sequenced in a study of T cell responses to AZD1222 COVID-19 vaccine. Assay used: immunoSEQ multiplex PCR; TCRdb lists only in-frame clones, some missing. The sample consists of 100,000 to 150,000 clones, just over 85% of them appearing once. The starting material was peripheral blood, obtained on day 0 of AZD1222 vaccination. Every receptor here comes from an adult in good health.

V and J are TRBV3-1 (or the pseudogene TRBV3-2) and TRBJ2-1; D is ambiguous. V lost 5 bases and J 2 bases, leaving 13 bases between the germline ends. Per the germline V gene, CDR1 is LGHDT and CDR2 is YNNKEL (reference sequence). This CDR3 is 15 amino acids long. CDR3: CASSKVRAPYNEQFF. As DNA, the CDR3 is TGTGCCAGCAGCAAAGTTAGGGCCCCCTACAATGAGCAGTTCTTC.

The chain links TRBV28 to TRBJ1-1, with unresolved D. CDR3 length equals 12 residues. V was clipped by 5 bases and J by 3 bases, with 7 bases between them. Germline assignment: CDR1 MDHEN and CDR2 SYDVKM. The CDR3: CASSLTDTEAFF. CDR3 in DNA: TGTGCCAGCAGTCTGACGGACACTGAAGCTTTCTTT.

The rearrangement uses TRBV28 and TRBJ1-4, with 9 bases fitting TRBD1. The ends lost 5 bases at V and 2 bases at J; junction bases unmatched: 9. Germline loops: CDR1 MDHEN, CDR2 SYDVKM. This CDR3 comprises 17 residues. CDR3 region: CASSQRQGGLTNEKLFF. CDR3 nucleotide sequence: TGTGCCAGCAGTCAACGACAGGGGGGACTTACTAATGAAAAACTGTTTTTT.

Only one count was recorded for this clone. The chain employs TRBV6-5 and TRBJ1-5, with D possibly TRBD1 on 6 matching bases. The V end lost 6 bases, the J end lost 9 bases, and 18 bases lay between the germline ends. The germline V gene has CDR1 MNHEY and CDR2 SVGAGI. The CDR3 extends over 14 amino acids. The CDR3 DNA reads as TGTGCCAGCAGCCCCCAGGACAGAAAGGGGCCCCAGCATTTT. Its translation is CASSPQDRKGPQHF.